The present TCR beta chain was sequenced within a study of T cell responses to AZD1222 COVID-19 vaccine. Overall study results and limits: Vaccine-related CD4 TCRs covered spike, predominating at 160-218 and 743-854. In all cases, repertoires were sampled only after the peak T cell response.

TCRdb's copy holds only in-frame clones and misses some; the assay was immunoSEQ multiplex PCR. The repertoire holds about 140,000 clones, with 90% as singletons. Concerning this clone: Its antigen is not identified.

The CDR3 runs to 16 residues. V lost 3 bases to trimming and J lost 7 bases; unmatched junction nucleotides: 8. Per the germline V gene, CDR1 is MDHEN and CDR2 is SYDVKM. V gene TRBV28 combines with J gene TRBJ1-6; the match to TRBD1 covers 8 bases. This clonotype was sampled from an adult who received the AZD1222 COVID-19 vaccine. Here the sequenced sample was peripheral blood, taken 28 days after the second AZD1222 dose. The CDR3 DNA reads TGTGCCAGCAGTTTGGCCCAGGGGGCTAGCAATTCACCCCTCCACTTT. It translates to CASSLAQGASNSPLHF.